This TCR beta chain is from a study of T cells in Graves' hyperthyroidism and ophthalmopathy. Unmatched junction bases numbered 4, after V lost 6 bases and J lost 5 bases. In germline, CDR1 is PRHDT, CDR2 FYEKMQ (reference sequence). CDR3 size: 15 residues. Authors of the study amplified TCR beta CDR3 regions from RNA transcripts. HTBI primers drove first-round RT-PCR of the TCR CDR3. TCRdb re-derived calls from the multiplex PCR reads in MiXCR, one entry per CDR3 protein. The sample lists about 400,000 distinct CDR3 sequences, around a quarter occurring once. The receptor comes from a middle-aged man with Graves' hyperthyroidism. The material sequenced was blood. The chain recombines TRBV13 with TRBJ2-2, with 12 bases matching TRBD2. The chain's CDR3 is CASRKLAGGTGELFF. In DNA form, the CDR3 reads TGTGCCAGCAGAAAACTAGCGGGAGGTACCGGGGAGCTGTTTTTT.